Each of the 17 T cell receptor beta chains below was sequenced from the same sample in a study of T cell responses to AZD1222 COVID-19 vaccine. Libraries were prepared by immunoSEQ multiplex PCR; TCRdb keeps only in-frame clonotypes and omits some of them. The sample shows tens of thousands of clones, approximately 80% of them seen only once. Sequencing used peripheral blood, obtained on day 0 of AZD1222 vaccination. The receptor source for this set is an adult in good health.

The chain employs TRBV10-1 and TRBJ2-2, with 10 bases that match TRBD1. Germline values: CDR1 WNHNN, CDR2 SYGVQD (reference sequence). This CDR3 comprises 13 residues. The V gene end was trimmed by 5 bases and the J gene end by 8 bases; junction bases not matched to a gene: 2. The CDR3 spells CASSRDRGGELFF. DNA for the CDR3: TGCGCCAGCAGTAGGGACAGGGGAGGGGAGCTGTTTTTT.

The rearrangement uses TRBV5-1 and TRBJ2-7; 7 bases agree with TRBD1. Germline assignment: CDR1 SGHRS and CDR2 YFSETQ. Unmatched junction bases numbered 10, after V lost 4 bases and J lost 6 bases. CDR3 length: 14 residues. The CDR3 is CASSPRTGVGEQYF. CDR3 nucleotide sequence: TGCGCCAGCAGCCCCCGGACAGGAGTCGGCGAGCAGTACTTC.

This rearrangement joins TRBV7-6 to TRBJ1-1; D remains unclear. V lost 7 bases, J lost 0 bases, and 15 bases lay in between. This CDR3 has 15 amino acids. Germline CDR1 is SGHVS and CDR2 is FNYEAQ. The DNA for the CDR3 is TGTGCCAGCACCCCTTTGGGAAGTATGAACACTGAAGCTTTCTTT. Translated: CASTPLGSMNTEAFF.

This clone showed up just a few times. In DNA form, the CDR3 reads TGTGCCAGTAAGGCGGGGGGCCGACATAGCAATCAGCCCCAGCATTTT. It translates to CASKAGGRHSNQPQHF. The rearrangement links TRBV19 to TRBJ1-5; D possibly corresponds to TRBD1 (6 bases). The CDR3 runs 16 residues. V lost 7 bases and J lost 0, with 16 bases in between. CDR1 is LNHDA, CDR2 SQIVND, per germline (reference sequence).

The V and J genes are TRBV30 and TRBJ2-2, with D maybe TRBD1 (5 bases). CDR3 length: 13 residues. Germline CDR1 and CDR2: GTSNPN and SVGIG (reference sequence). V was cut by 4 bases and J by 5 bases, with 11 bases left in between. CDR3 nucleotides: TGTGCCTGGAACCAGGCAGGGACCGGGGAGCTGTTTTTT. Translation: CAWNQAGTGELFF.

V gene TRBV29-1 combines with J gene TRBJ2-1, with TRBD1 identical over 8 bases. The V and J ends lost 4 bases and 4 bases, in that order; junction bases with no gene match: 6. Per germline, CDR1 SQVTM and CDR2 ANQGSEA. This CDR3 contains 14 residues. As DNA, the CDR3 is TGCAGCGTTGTGGCCAGGGGGCAGTACAATGAGCAGTTCTTC. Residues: CSVVARGQYNEQFF.

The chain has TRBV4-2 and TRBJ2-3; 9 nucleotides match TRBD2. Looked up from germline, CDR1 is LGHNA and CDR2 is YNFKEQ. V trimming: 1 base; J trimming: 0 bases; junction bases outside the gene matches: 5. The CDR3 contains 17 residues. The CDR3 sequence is CASSQGISGSSTDTQYF. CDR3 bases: TGTGCCAGCAGCCAAGGTATTAGCGGGAGTAGCACAGATACGCAGTATTTT.

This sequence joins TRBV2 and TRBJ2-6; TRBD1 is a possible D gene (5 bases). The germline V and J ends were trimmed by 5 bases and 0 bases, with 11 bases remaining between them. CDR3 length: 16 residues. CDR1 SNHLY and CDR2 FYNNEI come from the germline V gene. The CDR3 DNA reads TGTGCCAGCAGTCCCCAGGGCACCTCTGGGGCCAACGTCCTGACTTTC. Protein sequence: CASSPQGTSGANVLTF. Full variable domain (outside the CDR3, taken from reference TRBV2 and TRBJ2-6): EPEVTQTPSHQVTQMGQEVILRCVPISNHLYFYWYRQILGQKVEFLVSFYNNEISEKSEIFDDQFSVERPDGSNFTLKIRSTKLEDSAMYFCASSPQGTSGANVLTFGAGSRLTVL.

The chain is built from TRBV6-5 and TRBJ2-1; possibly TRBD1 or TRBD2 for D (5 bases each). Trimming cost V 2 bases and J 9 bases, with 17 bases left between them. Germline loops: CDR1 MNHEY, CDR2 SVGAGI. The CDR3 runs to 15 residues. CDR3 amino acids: CASSYLGDALSEQFF. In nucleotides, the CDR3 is TGTGCCAGCAGTTACCTTGGGGACGCCCTCAGTGAGCAGTTCTTC.

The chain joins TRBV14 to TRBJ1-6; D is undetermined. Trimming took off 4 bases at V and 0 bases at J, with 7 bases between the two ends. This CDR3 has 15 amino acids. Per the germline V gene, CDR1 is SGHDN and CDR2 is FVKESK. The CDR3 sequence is CASSPRSSYNSPLHF. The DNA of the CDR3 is TGTGCCAGCAGCCCCAGGAGCTCCTATAATTCACCCCTCCACTTT.

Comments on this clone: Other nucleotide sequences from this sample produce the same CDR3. The CDR3 DNA reads as TGTGCCAGCTCACCCCCGGGACTGAGCTCCTACGAGCAGTACTTC. It translates to CASSPPGLSSYEQYF. This sequence joins TRBV18 and TRBJ2-7, with D possibly being TRBD2 (6 bases). V shed 3 bases and J shed 0 bases, with 12 bases lying between them. Germline values: CDR1 KGHSH, CDR2 LQKENI. The CDR3 extends over 15 amino acids.

CDR3 sequence: CASSEREGRPLHF. The DNA for the CDR3 is TGTGCCAGCAGTGAAAGGGAGGGAAGGCCCCTCCACTTT. The V and J genes are TRBV6-1 and TRBJ1-6; no definite D call. V dropped 2 bases and J dropped 13 bases, with 12 bases sitting between them. Germline loops: CDR1 MNHNS, CDR2 SASEGT. The CDR3 has 13 residues.

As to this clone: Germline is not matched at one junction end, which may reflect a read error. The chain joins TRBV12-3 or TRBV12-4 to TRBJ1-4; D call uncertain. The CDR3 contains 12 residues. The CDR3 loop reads CASKHLGEKLLF. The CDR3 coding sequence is TGTGCCAGCAAGCACCTTGGTGAAAAACTGCTTTTT.

In DNA, the CDR3 is TGTGCCAGTAGTCCCCCGGGCCGCCTAAACTATGGCTACACCTTC. This encodes CASSPPGRLNYGYTF. The genes are TRBV19 and TRBJ1-2; no firm D call. Germline CDR1 reads LNHDA; CDR2 reads SQIVND (reference sequence). Trimming cost V 5 bases and J 2 bases, with 15 bases left between them. The CDR3 extends over 15 amino acids.

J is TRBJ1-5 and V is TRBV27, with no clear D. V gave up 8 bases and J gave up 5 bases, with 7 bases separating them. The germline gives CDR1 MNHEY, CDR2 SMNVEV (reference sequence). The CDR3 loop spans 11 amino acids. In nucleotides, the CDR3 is TGTGCCAGCGGGAGCGATCAGCCCCAGCATTTT. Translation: CASGSDQPQHF.

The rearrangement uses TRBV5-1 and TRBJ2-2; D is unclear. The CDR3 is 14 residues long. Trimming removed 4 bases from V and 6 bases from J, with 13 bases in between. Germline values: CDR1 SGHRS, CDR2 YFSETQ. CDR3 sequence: CASSPRSGAGELFF. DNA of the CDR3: TGCGCCAGCAGCCCCCGGTCGGGCGCCGGGGAGCTGTTTTTT. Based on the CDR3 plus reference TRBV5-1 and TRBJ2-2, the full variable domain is KAGVTQTPRYLIKTRGQQVTLSCSPISGHRSVSWYQQTPGQGLQFLFEYFSETQRNKGNFPGRFSGRQFSNSRSEMNVSTLELGDSALYLCASSPRSGAGELFFGEGSRLTVL.

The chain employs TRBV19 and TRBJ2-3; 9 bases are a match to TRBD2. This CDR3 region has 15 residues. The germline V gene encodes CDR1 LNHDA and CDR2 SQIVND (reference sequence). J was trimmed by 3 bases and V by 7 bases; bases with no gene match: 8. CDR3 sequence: CASTLGSGRTDTQYF. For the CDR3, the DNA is TGTGCCAGTACCCTAGGGAGCGGGAGGACAGATACGCAGTATTTT.